The 32 T cell receptor beta chains presented below share a single source sample, sequenced in a study of T cell responses to AZD1222 COVID-19 vaccine. Data came from immunoSEQ multiplex PCR; TCRdb stores just in-frame clones and leaves some out. The sample shows about 150,000 clones, about nine tenths of them seen only once. The source material was peripheral blood, sampled on day 0 of MenACWY control vaccination. These receptors were obtained from an adult in good health.

The V call is TRBV28, the J call TRBJ1-2, with D perhaps matching TRBD1 (5 bases). This CDR3 contains 17 residues. Trimming left V 6 bases short and J 4 bases short, with 24 bases between. CDR1 MDHEN and CDR2 SYDVKM come from the germline V gene. In DNA, the CDR3 is TGTGCCAGCAGCTTAAGGGGACTAGGTAGAACGGGCTATGGCTACACCTTC. Its translation: CASSLRGLGRTGYGYTF.

V usage is TRBV29-1 and J usage is TRBJ2-1, with 10 bases lining up with TRBD1. The junction had 8 bases not matched to a gene; V was cut back by 6 bases and J by 6 bases. The CDR3 extends over 14 amino acids. The germline gives CDR1 SQVTM, CDR2 ANQGSEA. CDR3 coding DNA: TGCAGCGTCCCGGGACAGGGGTCGGGCAATGAGCAGTTCTTC. Translating gives CSVPGQGSGNEQFF.

The chain joins TRBV25-1 to TRBJ1-4, with D tentatively TRBD1 (5 bases). The germline CDR1 and CDR2 sequences are MGHDK and SYGVNS. The germline V and J ends were trimmed by 5 bases and 5 bases, with 18 bases remaining between them. The CDR3 is made up of 16 amino acids. The CDR3 sequence is CASSPYSGTGNEKLFF. DNA for the CDR3: TGTGCCAGCAGTCCATACTCCGGGACGGGGAATGAAAAACTGTTTTTT.

This sequence joins TRBV4-2 and TRBJ2-7; D is uncertain. The CDR3 has 15 amino acids. Germline assignment: CDR1 LGHNA and CDR2 YNFKEQ. Deletions cut 5 bases from V and 0 bases from J, with 14 bases between. The CDR3 is CASSAHAAVSYEQYF. Written as DNA, the CDR3 is TGTGCCAGCAGCGCACATGCGGCCGTCTCCTACGAGCAGTACTTC.

The chain combines TRBV29-1 with TRBJ2-7; unclear D gene. Germline loops: CDR1 SQVTM, CDR2 ANQGSEA. The V gene lost 0 bases and the J gene lost 5 bases, with 8 bases spanning the gap. CDR3 length: 12 residues. As DNA, the CDR3 is TGCAGCGTTGAAGAGGATCGGAACGAGCAGTACTTC. Its translation is CSVEEDRNEQYF.

The V call is TRBV6-4, the J call TRBJ2-3; 12 nucleotides match TRBD2. This CDR3 contains 15 residues. Per germline, CDR1 MRHNA and CDR2 SNTAGT. V was clipped by 5 bases and J by 4 bases; unmatched bases: 4. The CDR3 spells CASSKGLAGSDTQYF. The CDR3 DNA reads TGTGCCAGCAGTAAGGGACTAGCGGGTTCAGATACGCAGTATTTT.

The genes are TRBV11-1 and TRBJ2-7; TRBD1 matches 7 bases. The germline V gene encodes CDR1 SGHAT and CDR2 FQDESV (reference sequence). Losses at the gene ends were 5 bases for V and 10 bases for J; bases not matched to a gene: 5. The CDR3 spans 11 residues. The DNA of the CDR3 is TGTGCCAGCAGCAACCGACAGGGACAGTACTTC. Amino acid sequence: CASSNRQGQYF.

This clone was recorded once. V usage is TRBV5-4 and J usage is TRBJ2-3, with D uncertain. Per the germline V gene, CDR1 is SGHNT and CDR2 is YYREEE (reference sequence). The CDR3 covers 13 residues. Between the trimmed V and J ends, which lost 0 bases and 6 bases, there was a span of 8 bases. For the CDR3, the DNA is TGTGCCAGCAGCTTGGGAATACGGGATACGCAGTATTTT. Amino acids: CASSLGIRDTQYF.

J is TRBJ2-1 and V is TRBV4-1, with D unclear. V lost 0 bases, J lost 3 bases, and 12 bases lay in between. The CDR3 is 16 residues long. The germline gives CDR1 MGHRA, CDR2 YSYEKL. CDR3 coding DNA: TGCGCCAGCAGCCAAGAGGGCCGCCCCAGCTACAATGAGCAGTTCTTC. Translated: CASSQEGRPSYNEQFF.

The rearrangement links TRBV5-1 to TRBJ1-2; D may be TRBD1 (6 bases). The CDR3 is 14 residues long. V was trimmed by 4 bases and J by 4 bases, leaving 14 bases between them. Germline CDR1 is SGHRS and CDR2 is YFSETQ. For the CDR3, the DNA is TGCGCCAGCAGCCAACAGGGTAGGGGCTATGGCTACACCTTC. It specifies CASSQQGRGYGYTF.

Only one count was recorded for this clone. V usage is TRBV19 and J usage is TRBJ2-7; D could derive from TRBD1 or TRBD2 (5 bases each). Germline loops: CDR1 LNHDA, CDR2 SQIVND (reference sequence). The CDR3 runs to 13 residues. V lost 1 base to trimming and J lost 5 bases, with 9 bases between them. The CDR3 here is CASSIGGTNEQYF. CDR3 sequence (DNA): TGTGCCAGTAGTATAGGTGGGACGAACGAGCAGTACTTC.

This rearrangement joins TRBV5-1 to TRBJ1-6; weak D call: TRBD1 (6 bases). This CDR3 contains 15 residues. V shed 1 base and J shed 1 base, with 6 bases lying between them. Per germline, CDR1 SGHRS and CDR2 YFSETQ. CDR3 region: CASSLTGSYNSPLHF. The CDR3 coding sequence is TGCGCCAGCAGCTTGACAGGGTCCTATAATTCACCCCTCCACTTT.

The chain joins TRBV3-1 (or the pseudogene TRBV3-2) to TRBJ2-7, with D perhaps matching TRBD1 (6 bases). Germline-derived CDR1 and CDR2 are LGHDT and YNNKEL (reference sequence). The CDR3 is 15 residues long. Trimming left V 0 bases short and J 1 base short, with 10 bases between. The CDR3 here is CASSQDLGQSYEQYF. CDR3 in DNA: TGTGCCAGCAGCCAAGACCTAGGACAGTCCTACGAGCAGTACTTC.

J is TRBJ1-2 and V is TRBV6-5; 8 bases fit TRBD1. Germline values: CDR1 MNHEY, CDR2 SVGAGI. The CDR3 has 14 amino acids. V dropped 3 bases and J dropped 4; count of bases not matched to a gene: 4. The CDR3 bases are TGTGCCAGCAGTTATACAGGGGGAGTCTATGGCTACACCTTC. It specifies CASSYTGGVYGYTF.

The rearrangement uses TRBV7-3 and TRBJ2-1, with D perhaps TRBD1 (6 bases). This CDR3 has 15 residues. Germline V lookup: CDR1 SGHTA, CDR2 FQGTGA. V lost 5 bases and J 6 bases, leaving 17 bases between the germline ends. The CDR3 sequence is CASSPKVAGVNEQFF. For the CDR3, the DNA is TGTGCCAGCAGCCCAAAGGTTGCAGGGGTCAATGAGCAGTTCTTC.

The gene calls are TRBV3-1 (or the pseudogene TRBV3-2) and TRBJ2-2; 9 positions agree with TRBD1. CDR3 length: 14 amino acids. From germline, CDR1 is LGHDT and CDR2 YNNKEL (reference sequence). J was trimmed by 6 bases and V by 8 bases; bases with no gene match: 7. CDR3 sequence: CASSDTGGPGELFF. The CDR3 nucleotides are TGTGCCAGCTCGGACACAGGGGGCCCCGGGGAGCTGTTTTTT.

The chain carries TRBV2 and TRBJ1-4; D is unclear. Germline V CDR1 and CDR2: SNHLY, FYNNEI. V shed 6 bases and J shed 12 bases, with 20 bases lying between them. This CDR3 has 14 amino acids. The CDR3 protein is CASSTTVRFVELFF. The CDR3 nucleotides are TGTGCCAGCAGCACAACCGTCCGGTTTGTGGAACTGTTTTTT.

The V and J genes are TRBV19 and TRBJ1-5, with 7 bases identical to TRBD1. From germline, CDR1 is LNHDA and CDR2 SQIVND (reference sequence). The CDR3 length is 15 residues. The junction had 9 bases not matched to a gene; V was cut back by 5 bases and J by 5 bases. The CDR3 is CASSSTGVRDQPQHF. In DNA form, the CDR3 reads TGTGCCAGTAGTTCCACAGGGGTAAGAGATCAGCCCCAGCATTTT.

This clone has only a few counts. This chain connects TRBV2 to TRBJ1-2; D may be TRBD1 (5 bases). Germline CDR1 is SNHLY and CDR2 is FYNNEI. Trimming removed 8 bases from V and 1 base from J, with 26 bases in between. The CDR3 covers 18 residues. The CDR3 here is CASRYTGYQLLSNYGYTF. CDR3 sequence (DNA): TGTGCCAGCCGTTACACAGGTTACCAACTCTTGAGTAACTATGGCTACACCTTC.

This chain joins TRBV7-9 and TRBJ1-2; D possibly corresponds to TRBD1 (5 bases). CDR1 is SEHNR, CDR2 FQNEAQ, per germline (reference sequence). Trimming stripped 3 bases from V and 3 bases from J, with 11 bases between. The CDR3 is 14 residues long. This CDR3 is CASSFPGRYYGYTF. The DNA of the CDR3 is TGTGCCAGCAGCTTCCCAGGGAGATACTATGGCTACACCTTC. Together with reference TRBV7-9 and TRBJ1-2, the CDR3 gives the full variable domain: DTGVSQNPRHKITKRGQNVTFRCDPISEHNRLYWYRQTLGQGPEFLTYFQNEAQLEKSRLLSDRFSAERPKGSFSTLEIQRTEQGDSAMYLCASSFPGRYYGYTFGSGTRLTVV.

This chain connects TRBV2 to TRBJ1-1; TRBD1 aligns across 9 bases. The germline gives CDR1 SNHLY, CDR2 FYNNEI. This CDR3 contains 13 residues. Germline trimming cut 5 bases from V and 7 bases from J; bases unmatched to any gene: 5. The CDR3 DNA follows: TGTGCCAGCAGTTCGGACAGGGGAGGTGAAGCTTTCTTT. It encodes CASSSDRGGEAFF.

The genes are TRBV7-9 and TRBJ2-2; no clear D gene. CDR3 size: 13 residues. Germline values: CDR1 SEHNR, CDR2 FQNEAQ (reference sequence). The V end was cut by 5 bases, the J end by 8 bases, with 12 bases between. In DNA, the CDR3 is TGTGCCAGCAGCCCCCCAAGGGATGGGGAGCTGTTTTTT. Protein product: CASSPPRDGELFF.

The count of this clone is one. This chain uses TRBV4-1 with TRBJ1-5, with D possibly matching TRBD1 (6 bases). CDR1 MGHRA and CDR2 YSYEKL come from the germline V gene. V lost 4 bases and J lost 3, with 13 bases in between. The CDR3 runs 15 residues. The CDR3 region has the DNA TGCGCCAGCAGCCGCGACAGGTCCCCCAATCAGCCCCAGCATTTT. This codes for CASSRDRSPNQPQHF.

This clone was recorded once. Additional DNA sequences in this sample encode the identical CDR3. J is TRBJ1-3 and V is TRBV28; D call uncertain. With 1 base removed from V and 2 bases from J, the gap between germline ends came to 0 bases. CDR3 length: 12 amino acids. Looked up from germline, CDR1 is MDHEN and CDR2 is SYDVKM. The CDR3 is CASSLSGNTIYF. The CDR3 DNA is TGTGCCAGCAGTTTATCTGGAAACACCATATATTTT.

The chain recombines TRBV29-1 with TRBJ2-3; D gene uncertain. V was trimmed by 6 bases and J by 6 bases, leaving 16 bases between them. The CDR3 is 13 residues long. CDR1 and CDR2 from the germline V gene are SQVTM and ANQGSEA. The DNA of the CDR3 is TGCAGCGTGGCGCAGACCACTAAGGATACGCAGTATTTT. Its translation is CSVAQTTKDTQYF.

The J gene is TRBJ2-5, the V gene TRBV28; TRBD2 matches 8 bases. V was clipped by 3 bases and J by 0 bases; unmatched bases: 3. CDR1 MDHEN and CDR2 SYDVKM come from the germline V gene. CDR3 size: 15 residues. DNA of the CDR3: TGTGCCAGCAGTTTGCTACTAGCGGACCAAGAGACCCAGTACTTC. Translating it yields CASSLLLADQETQYF.

V usage is TRBV3-1 (or the pseudogene TRBV3-2) and J usage is TRBJ1-6; TRBD1 is a possible D gene (6 bases). Per germline, CDR1 LGHDT and CDR2 YNNKEL (reference sequence). This CDR3 has 16 amino acids. The V end lost 0 bases, the J end lost 7 bases, and 13 bases lay between the germline ends. CDR3 DNA sequence: TGTGCCAGCAGCCAAGAAGGGGGACTGCTGAATTCACCCCTCCACTTT. Translation gives CASSQEGGLLNSPLHF.

This clone was picked up a small number of times. V usage is TRBV2 and J usage is TRBJ2-7; 8 positions match TRBD1. Germline loops: CDR1 SNHLY, CDR2 FYNNEI. V lost 0 bases, J lost 3 bases, and 4 bases stayed unmatched. CDR3 length: 15 residues. In DNA form, the CDR3 reads TGTGCCAGCAGTGAAGCTTTCGGGACAGGCTACGAGCAGTACTTC. The encoded protein is CASSEAFGTGYEQYF. Drawing the rest from reference TRBV2 and TRBJ2-7, the complete variable domain is EPEVTQTPSHQVTQMGQEVILRCVPISNHLYFYWYRQILGQKVEFLVSFYNNEISEKSEIFDDQFSVERPDGSNFTLKIRSTKLEDSAMYFCASSEAFGTGYEQYFGPGTRLTVT.

V gene TRBV28 combines with J gene TRBJ1-2, with D unresolved. V lost 2 bases to trimming and J lost 5 bases, with 15 bases between them. The CDR3 loop spans 15 amino acids. Germline V lookup: CDR1 MDHEN, CDR2 SYDVKM. For the CDR3, the DNA is TGTGCCAGCAGTTTACGTTCGGCGATAGGGTATGGCTACACCTTC. Protein sequence: CASSLRSAIGYGYTF.

The rearrangement joins TRBV9 to TRBJ1-4, with 9 bases lining up with TRBD1. Germline loops: CDR1 SGDLS, CDR2 YYNGEE. V shed 3 bases, J shed 8 bases, and the junction held 8 bases outside the gene matches. The CDR3 spans 15 residues. The CDR3 DNA is TGTGCCAGCAGCGCCTCAGACAGGGGGATGGAAAAACTGTTTTTT. This gives the protein CASSASDRGMEKLFF. Full variable domain (remainder filled in from reference TRBV9 and TRBJ1-4): DSGVTQTPKHLITATGQRVTLRCSPRSGDLSVYWYQQSLDQGLQFLIQYYNGEERAKGNILERFSAQQFPDLHSELNLSSLELGDSALYFCASSASDRGMEKLFFGSGTQLSVL.

This rearrangement joins TRBV10-2 to TRBJ2-1; possible D gene TRBD2, 6 bases. The CDR3 loop spans 13 amino acids. The V gene's germline CDR1 is WSHSY and CDR2 SAAADI. V lost 3 bases and J lost 6, with 9 bases in between. The CDR3: CASSEGTLNEQFF. The CDR3 coding sequence is TGCGCCAGCAGTGAAGGGACTCTCAATGAGCAGTTCTTC.

This chain connects TRBV6-6 to TRBJ1-5, with 9 bases aligning to TRBD1. The CDR3 is made up of 15 amino acids. The J segment lost 4 bases and the V segment lost 2 bases, leaving 3 bases of the junction unmatched. Germline values: CDR1 MNHNY, CDR2 SVGAGI (reference sequence). Written as DNA, the CDR3 is TGTGCCAGCAGTTACAGGGGACAGGGAAATCAGCCCCAGCATTTT. The encoded protein is CASSYRGQGNQPQHF.